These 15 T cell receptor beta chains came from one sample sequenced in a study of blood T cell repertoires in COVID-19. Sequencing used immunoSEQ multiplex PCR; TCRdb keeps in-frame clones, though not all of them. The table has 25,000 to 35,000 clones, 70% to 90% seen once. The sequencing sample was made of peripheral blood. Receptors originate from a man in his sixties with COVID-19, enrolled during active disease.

The CDR3 sequence is CASSVGQDTGELFF. The DNA of the CDR3 is TGTGCCAGCAGCGTAGGGCAGGACACCGGGGAGCTGTTTTTT. The J gene is TRBJ2-2, the V gene TRBV9; no definite D call. Trimming pared 0 bases from V and 3 bases from J, leaving 6 bases between. Germline lookup yields CDR1 SGDLS and CDR2 YYNGEE. This CDR3 region has 14 residues.

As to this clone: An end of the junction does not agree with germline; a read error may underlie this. The CDR3 DNA sequence: TGTGCCAGCAGTGAGATAGGGGGCGCGTTCTTTTCTGAGGGGGTTTTT. Translating it yields CASSEIGGAFFSEGVF. This chain connects TRBV5-5 to TRBJ2-2; TRBD1 matches at 7 bases. The germline V gene has CDR1 SGHKS and CDR2 YYEKEE (reference sequence). CDR3 length equals 16 residues.

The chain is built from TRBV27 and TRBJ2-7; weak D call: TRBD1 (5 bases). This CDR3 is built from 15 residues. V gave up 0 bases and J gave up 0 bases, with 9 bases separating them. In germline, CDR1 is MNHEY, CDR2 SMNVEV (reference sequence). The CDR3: CASSLSNTGSYEQYF. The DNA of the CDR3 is TGTGCCAGCAGTTTATCGAATACAGGCTCCTACGAGCAGTACTTC.

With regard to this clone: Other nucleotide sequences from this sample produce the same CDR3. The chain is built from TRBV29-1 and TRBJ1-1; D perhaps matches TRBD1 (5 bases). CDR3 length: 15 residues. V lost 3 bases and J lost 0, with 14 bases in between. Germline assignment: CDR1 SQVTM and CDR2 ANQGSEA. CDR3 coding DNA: TGCAGCGTTGAGGGGCAGGGCGGGGTGAACACTGAAGCTTTCTTT. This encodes CSVEGQGGVNTEAFF.

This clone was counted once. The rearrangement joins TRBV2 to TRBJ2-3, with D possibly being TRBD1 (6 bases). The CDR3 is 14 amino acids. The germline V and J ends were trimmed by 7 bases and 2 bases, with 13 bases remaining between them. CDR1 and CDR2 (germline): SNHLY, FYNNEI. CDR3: CASNRVSITDTQYF. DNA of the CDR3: TGTGCCAGCAACAGGGTATCTATCACAGATACGCAGTATTTT.

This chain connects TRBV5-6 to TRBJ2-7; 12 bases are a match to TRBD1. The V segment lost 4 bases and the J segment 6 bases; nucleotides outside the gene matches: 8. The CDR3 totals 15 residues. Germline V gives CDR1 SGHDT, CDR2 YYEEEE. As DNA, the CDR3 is TGTGCCAGCAGCCCCGGGACAGGGGGCTCGGCCGAGCAGTACTTC. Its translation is CASSPGTGGSAEQYF.

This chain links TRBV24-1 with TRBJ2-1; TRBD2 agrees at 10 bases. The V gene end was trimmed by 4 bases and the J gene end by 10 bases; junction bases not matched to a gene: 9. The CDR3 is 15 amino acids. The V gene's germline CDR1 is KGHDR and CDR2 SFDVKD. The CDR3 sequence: CATSEAASGRKEQFF. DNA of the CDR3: TGTGCCACCAGTGAGGCGGCTAGCGGGAGAAAGGAGCAGTTCTTC.

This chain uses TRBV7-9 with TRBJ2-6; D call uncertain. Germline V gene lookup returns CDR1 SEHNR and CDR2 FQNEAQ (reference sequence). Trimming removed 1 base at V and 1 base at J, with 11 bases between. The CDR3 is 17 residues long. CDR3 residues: CASSLEQSSSGANVLTF. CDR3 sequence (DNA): TGTGCCAGCAGCTTAGAACAGTCTTCTTCTGGGGCCAACGTCCTGACTTTC.

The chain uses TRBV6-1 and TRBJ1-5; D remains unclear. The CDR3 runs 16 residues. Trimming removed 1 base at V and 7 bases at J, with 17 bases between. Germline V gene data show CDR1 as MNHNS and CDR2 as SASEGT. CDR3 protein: CASSEEVGSYGQPQHF. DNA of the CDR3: TGTGCCAGCAGTGAAGAAGTCGGCTCATACGGGCAGCCCCAGCATTTT.

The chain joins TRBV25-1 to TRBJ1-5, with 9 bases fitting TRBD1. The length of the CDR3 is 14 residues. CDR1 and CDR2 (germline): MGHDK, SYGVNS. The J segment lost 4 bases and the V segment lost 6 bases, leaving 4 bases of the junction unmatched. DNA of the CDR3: TGTGCCAGCAGCCCCGGGACAGGGAATCAGCCCCAGCATTTT. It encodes CASSPGTGNQPQHF. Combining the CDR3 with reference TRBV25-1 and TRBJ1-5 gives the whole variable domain EADIYQTPRYLVIGTGKKITLECSQTMGHDKMYWYQQDPGMELHLIHYSYGVNSTEKGDLSSESTVSRIRTEHFPLTLESARPSHTSQYLCASSPGTGNQPQHFGDGTRLSIL.

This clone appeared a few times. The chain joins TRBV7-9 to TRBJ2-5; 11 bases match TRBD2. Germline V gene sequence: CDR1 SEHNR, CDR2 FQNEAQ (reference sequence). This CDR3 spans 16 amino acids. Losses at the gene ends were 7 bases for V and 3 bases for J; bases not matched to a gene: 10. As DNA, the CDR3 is TGTGCCAGCACCCCCGTCGTAGCGGGAGGGGAAGAGACCCAGTACTTC. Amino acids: CASTPVVAGGEETQYF.

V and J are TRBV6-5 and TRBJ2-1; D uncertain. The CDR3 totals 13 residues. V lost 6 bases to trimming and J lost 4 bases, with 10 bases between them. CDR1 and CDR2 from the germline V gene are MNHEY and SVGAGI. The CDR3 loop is CASSSLGYNEQFF. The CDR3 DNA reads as TGTGCCAGCAGCTCCCTCGGTTACAATGAGCAGTTCTTC.

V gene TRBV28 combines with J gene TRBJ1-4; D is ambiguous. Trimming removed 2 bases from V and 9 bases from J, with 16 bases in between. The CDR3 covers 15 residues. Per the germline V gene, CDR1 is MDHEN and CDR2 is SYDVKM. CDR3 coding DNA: TGTGCCAGCAGTTTAATGGAGCCTCCCATCCAAAAACTGTTTTTT. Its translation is CASSLMEPPIQKLFF.

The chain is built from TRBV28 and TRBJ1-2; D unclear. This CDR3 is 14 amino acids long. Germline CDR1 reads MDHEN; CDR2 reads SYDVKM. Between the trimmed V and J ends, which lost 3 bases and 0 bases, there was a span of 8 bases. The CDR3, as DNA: TGTGCCAGCAGTTTTCGAGCCGCTAACTATGGCTACACCTTC. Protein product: CASSFRAANYGYTF.

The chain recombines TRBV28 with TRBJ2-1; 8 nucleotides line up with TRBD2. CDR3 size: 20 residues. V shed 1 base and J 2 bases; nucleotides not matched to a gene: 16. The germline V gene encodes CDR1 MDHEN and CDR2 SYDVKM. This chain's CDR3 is CASSLLRPGSSLAAYNEQFF. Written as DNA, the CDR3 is TGTGCCAGCAGTTTATTGCGGCCAGGGAGTTCACTAGCGGCCTACAATGAGCAGTTCTTC.